This T cell receptor beta chain is drawn from a study of early T cells in non-severe SARS-CoV-2 infection. Study details: The study sequenced bulk RNA from unsorted whole blood, with chains unpaired.

The V gene lost 2 bases and the J gene lost 4 bases, with 9 bases spanning the gap. The CDR3 runs to 13 residues. Looked up from germline, CDR1 is SGHDT and CDR2 is YYEEEE. The library protocol tagged individual cDNA molecules with unique molecular identifiers. MiXCR, applied by TCRdb to the 5' RACE reads, yields one record per CDR3 protein. The repertoire consists of tens of thousands of distinct CDR3 sequences, with less than 15% occurring once and the leading ten covering 7.5% to 9%. This sequence was found in an adult who was a healthcare worker with PCR-confirmed SARS-CoV-2 infection or an uninfected control (not recorded which). This rearrangement joins TRBV5-6 to TRBJ1-1, with D tentatively TRBD1 (5 bases). The sequenced material came from whole blood. The CDR3 region is CASSFRRGTEAFF. The CDR3 DNA reads TGTGCCAGCAGCTTTAGGAGGGGCACTGAAGCTTTCTTT.